This entry describes one T cell receptor beta chain. Its antigen is still unknown. The data derive from a study of shared clonotypes between healthy human individuals. Study results and limitations: Generally, estimated richness proved larger in naive subsets than it did in memory subsets.

Clones were read by immunoSEQ multiplex PCR, and TCRdb kept only the in-frame ones, dropping some. The repertoire holds about 1,500,000 clones, with roughly 96% as singletons. The CD4+ fraction was divided into a CD45RA+ naive subset and a CD45RA-negative memory subset. V lost 6 bases, J lost 2 bases, and 20 bases lay in between. Germline V lookup: CDR1 MDHEN, CDR2 SYDVKM. This CDR3 spans 17 amino acids. The sequencing sample was made of naive CD4+ T cells sorted from blood. As to subset: CD45RA+ positively selected. V is TRBV28 and J is TRBJ1-3; maybe TRBD1 (5 bases). The TCR comes from a young man in good health. The CDR3 region is CASRGTQGGWPGNTIYF. The CDR3, as DNA: TGTGCCAGCAGGGGGACTCAGGGTGGTTGGCCTGGAAACACCATATATTTT.